A single sample is the source of the 12 T cell receptor beta chains below, sequenced in a study of blood T cell repertoires in COVID-19. Using immunoSEQ multiplex PCR, the repertoire was profiled, and TCRdb retains in-frame clones only, with some absent. The profile shows fewer than 110,000 clones, approximately 91% of them singletons. What was sequenced was peripheral blood. The source is a man aged 45-65 years with acute or convalescent COVID-19.

This clone was picked up one time. The chain joins TRBV19 to TRBJ1-6; D might be TRBD1 (6 bases). The germline V gene has CDR1 LNHDA and CDR2 SQIVND (reference sequence). V was shortened by 7 bases and J by 6 bases, with 13 bases between the two germline ends. This CDR3 spans 14 amino acids. The CDR3 DNA is TGTGCCAGTACCCCGGGACACAGTAATTCACCCCTCCACTTT. Protein sequence: CASTPGHSNSPLHF.

This chain links TRBV4-1 with TRBJ2-1, with D possibly TRBD2 on 7 matching bases. Trimming stripped 0 bases from V and 7 bases from J, with 13 bases between. This CDR3 comprises 15 residues. Germline V gene data show CDR1 as MGHRA and CDR2 as YSYEKL. CDR3 DNA sequence: TGCGCCAGCAGCCAAGAGGGGGGGGGCAGGAATGAGCAGTTCTTC. Residues: CASSQEGGGRNEQFF.

CDR3: CASSGVGGGNEQFF. DNA of the CDR3: TGCGCCAGCAGTGGAGTGGGCGGGGGGAATGAGCAGTTCTTC. This chain joins TRBV10-2 and TRBJ2-1; 8 bases match TRBD2. CDR1 WSHSY and CDR2 SAAADI come from the germline V gene. The CDR3 loop spans 14 amino acids. After removal of 4 bases from V and 7 bases from J, the junction contained 6 bases not matched to a gene.

This chain links TRBV3-1 (or the pseudogene TRBV3-2) with TRBJ2-7, with 7 bases fitting TRBD2. V gave up 1 base and J gave up 3 bases; unmatched junction bases: 0. This CDR3 is built from 13 residues. Germline CDR1 LGHDT, CDR2 YNNKEL (reference sequence). In nucleotides, the CDR3 is TGTGCCAGCAGCCAAGGGGGGGGCTACGAGCAGTACTTC. As protein: CASSQGGGYEQYF.

V gene TRBV6-5 combines with J gene TRBJ1-5, with 8 bases matching TRBD1. The CDR3 totals 15 residues. Germline CDR1 MNHEY, CDR2 SVGAGI. The V segment lost 5 bases and the J segment 3 bases; nucleotides outside the gene matches: 6. Here the CDR3 reads CASSIGQGDNQPQHF. The CDR3 nucleotides are TGTGCCAGCAGTATCGGACAGGGAGACAATCAGCCCCAGCATTTT.

This chain connects TRBV6-4 to TRBJ1-5, with 7 bases fitting TRBD1. V was pared by 6 bases and J by 0 bases, with 5 bases of the junction left unmatched. Germline V gene data show CDR1 as MRHNA and CDR2 as SNTAGT. The CDR3 sequence is 15 residues long. CDR3 DNA: TGTGCCAGCAGGAACAGGGGCGATAGCAATCAGCCCCAGCATTTT. Its translation is CASRNRGDSNQPQHF.

The rearrangement uses TRBV25-1 and TRBJ2-3, with a possible D match to TRBD1 (6 bases). CDR3 length: 12 residues. CDR1 MGHDK and CDR2 SYGVNS come from the germline V gene. With 7 bases removed from V and 4 bases from J, the gap between germline ends came to 9 bases. In DNA, the CDR3 is TGTGCCAGCAAAGGGGGATCAGATACGCAGTATTTT. Amino acid sequence: CASKGGSDTQYF.

The chain recombines TRBV5-6 with TRBJ1-4; no clear D. Trimming removed 0 bases at V and 8 bases at J, with 8 bases between. This CDR3 is built from 13 residues. The germline CDR1 and CDR2 sequences are SGHDT and YYEEEE. This CDR3 is CASSLGSVEKLFF. The DNA for the CDR3 is TGTGCCAGCAGCTTGGGTTCTGTCGAAAAACTGTTTTTT. The full variable domain, in which reference TRBV5-6 and TRBJ1-4 provide the parts outside the CDR3, is DAGVTQSPTHLIKTRGQQVTLRCSPKSGHDTVSWYQQALGQGPQFIFQYYEEEERQRGNFPDRFSGHQFPNYSSELNVNALLLGDSALYLCASSLGSVEKLFFGSGTQLSVL.

This chain links TRBV5-1 with TRBJ2-5; weak D call: TRBD2 (6 bases). This CDR3 region has 14 residues. The V end was cut by 3 bases, the J end by 5 bases, with 14 bases between. Germline V gene sequence: CDR1 SGHRS, CDR2 YFSETQ. DNA for the CDR3: TGCGCCAGCAGCTCCCTTCGGAGGGAGGAGACCCAGTACTTC. Translated: CASSSLRREETQYF.

The genes are TRBV10-1 and TRBJ2-7; D remains ambiguous. Germline CDR1 is WNHNN and CDR2 is SYGVQD (reference sequence). Trimming removed 1 base at V and 4 bases at J, with 14 bases between. This CDR3 spans 15 amino acids. The CDR3 loop reads CASSEWQPPEYEQYF. The CDR3, as DNA: TGCGCCAGCAGTGAGTGGCAGCCCCCGGAGTACGAGCAGTACTTC.

The rearrangement uses TRBV2 and TRBJ1-1; perhaps TRBD1 as D (6 bases). The CDR3 totals 17 residues. Germline loops: CDR1 SNHLY, CDR2 FYNNEI. This chain's CDR3 is CATRGGRADLGNTEAFF. The CDR3, as DNA: TGTGCTACCAGGGGTGGCAGGGCCGATTTAGGGAACACTGAAGCTTTCTTT. The full variable domain, completed using reference TRBV2 and TRBJ1-1, is EPEVTQTPSHQVTQMGQEVILRCVPISNHLYFYWYRQILGQKVEFLVSFYNNEISEKSEIFDDQFSVERPDGSNFTLKIRSTKLEDSAMYFCATRGGRADLGNTEAFFGQGTRLTVV.

The J gene is TRBJ1-3, the V gene TRBV11-2, with D possibly TRBD1 on 5 matching bases. CDR3 length equals 15 residues. Trimming pared 1 base from V and 0 bases from J, leaving 7 bases between. Germline V gene sequence: CDR1 SGHAT, CDR2 FQNNGV. The CDR3 spells CASSLGGVSGNTIYF. CDR3 bases: TGTGCCAGCAGCTTAGGGGGGGTCTCTGGAAACACCATATATTTT.